This TCR beta chain was sequenced for a study of CD8+ T cells in alopecia areata. The wider study: The drug, tofacitinib, lasted 6 to 18 months, followed by 6 months off drug. Study-wide points: For lesional scalp, especially alopecia totalis/universalis, clonality was higher than in normal scalp. Patients displayed less clarity in TCR sharing than mice, a finding possibly related to HLA.

Following extraction, RNA underwent reverse transcription to cDNA, which served as the sequencing template. Clones were sequenced by immunoSEQ multiplex PCR, and TCRdb holds only the in-frame ones, with some missing. The data show around 140,000 clones, around 58% seen once. The CDR3 sequence is 17 residues long. CDR1 and CDR2 from the germline V gene are GTSNPN and SVGIG (reference sequence). Unmatched junction bases numbered 11, after V lost 0 bases and J lost 2 bases. This clone is a singleton in its sample. Its antigen is unknown. As part of sample collection, lesional scalp punch biopsies and peripheral blood were taken from alopecia areata patients.

The chain carries TRBV30 and TRBJ2-3; 7 positions agree with TRBD1. The specimen was CD4+ T cells sorted from blood, collected at week 0. The sequence was collected from a human donor with alopecia areata. CDR3 protein: CAWSVFWDSHHTDTQYF. DNA for the CDR3: TGTGCCTGGAGTGTCTTTTGGGACAGCCATCACACAGATACGCAGTATTTT.